This entry is about one T cell receptor (beta chain). This sample was included in a study of shared clonotypes between healthy human individuals. In the original analysis: There were no quality scores in the junction-only immunoSEQ sequences, so filtering differed. Method: immunoSEQ multiplex PCR; TCRdb's copy keeps in-frame clones and lacks some. The V and J calls and the clone size are those of that table, but D and trimming were determined from the DNA. The table lists some 450,000 clones, around 77% of them singletons. Trimming removed 7 bases from V and 2 bases from J; junction bases left unmatched: 8. Per the germline V gene, CDR1 is SQVTM and CDR2 is ANQGSEA. The CDR3 is made up of 15 amino acids.

The material sequenced was PBMCs. The receptor was isolated from a woman aged 40-49 years in good health. Some clones in this sample may be carry-over from other donors' samples. This chain joins TRBV29-1 and TRBJ2-3; TRBD2 agrees at 11 bases. The CDR3, as DNA: TGCAGCGCCTCCGGGACTAGCGGATTCACAGATACGCAGTATTTT. This sequence encodes CSASGTSGFTDTQYF.